This TCR beta chain was identified in a study of T cell repertoires in aging, cancer and after chemotherapy. Study in general: Over several months to years, re-sampled healthy donor repertoires clearly shared clones.

Germline-derived CDR1 and CDR2 are DFQATT and SNEGSKA (reference sequence). The ends lost 5 bases at V and 6 bases at J; junction bases unmatched: 8. This CDR3 is built from 15 residues. Rearranged V-D-J TRB sequences were amplified with a mixed TRB-A/B primer pool. Each CDR3 protein is one row after TCRdb ran MiXCR on the multiplex PCR reads. Here the sample spans more than 10,000 distinct CDR3 sequences, 20% to 25% being singletons. This clonotype was detected only a few times. Its antigen remains unidentified. Study-wide points: These repertoire data do not allow conclusions about immunological memory after chemotherapy. Median generation probability rose over the chemotherapy interval in each cancer cohort, suggesting rebound thymic output. Compared with age-matched healthy donors, untreated hematological or solid cancer patients showed higher blood TCR clonality.

Peripheral blood genomic DNA, not sorted cells or RNA, was the template. This sequence joins TRBV20-1 and TRBJ1-6, with 9 bases matching TRBD1. The TCR was taken from a human donor in good health. The sequenced sample was blood. In DNA form, the CDR3 reads TGCAGTGCTCCGGGACAGGGTCAGGTTAATTCACCCCTCCACTTT. It specifies CSAPGQGQVNSPLHF.